The entry below gives a single T cell receptor (beta chain) sequence along with its context. TCRdb keeps only in-frame clones here, not all; method: immunoSEQ multiplex PCR. The sample holds 45,000 to 65,000 clones, 90% seen once. The data were taken from a study of blood T cell repertoires in COVID-19. The V gene's germline CDR1 is SGHTS and CDR2 YDEGEE. The CDR3 extends over 17 amino acids. After removal of 3 bases from V and 3 bases from J, the junction contained 10 bases not matched to a gene. J is TRBJ2-2 and V is TRBV5-8; 8 bases map to TRBD2. This clonotype was obtained from a woman of 80 years or more with acute or convalescent COVID-19. Material for sequencing was peripheral blood. In DNA, the CDR3 is TGTGCCAGCAGCTCCGGGACTAGACCCACGGACACCGGGGAGCTGTTTTTT. Amino acids: CASSSGTRPTDTGELFF.